The sequence of this T cell receptor (beta chain) was determined in a study of spatial heterogeneity in lung cancer. For the study at large: TCR and UMI combinations that were unique each appeared, on average, more than ten times in raw reads.

The sample holds many counts of this clonotype. The V gene lost 4 bases and the J gene lost 0 bases, with 4 bases spanning the gap. The CDR3 is 14 amino acids. Germline V lookup: CDR1 SEHNR, CDR2 FQNEAQ (reference sequence). Indicated time point: sample taken at primary tumor resection. Material for sequencing was whole RNA from tumor, nontumor lung or frozen PBMC, left unsorted. On each TCR cDNA molecule, a unique molecular identifier was present. TCRdb re-derived calls from the 5' RACE reads in MiXCR, one entry per CDR3 protein. The table lists some 39,000 distinct CDR3 sequences, approximately 6.8% of them singletons.

The TCR was taken from a female donor with early-stage non-small cell lung cancer. The rearrangement links TRBV7-9 to TRBJ2-6; D remains ambiguous. Source: PBMCs, taken at surgery. This CDR3 is CASSWVSGANVLTF. In DNA, the CDR3 is TGTGCCAGCAGCTGGGTCTCTGGGGCCAACGTCCTGACTTTC.